Below, 16 T cell receptor beta chains from the same sample are listed, as sequenced in a study of T cell repertoires in cytomegalovirus infection. TCRdb reanalysed the reads using MiXCR and keeps one entry per CDR3 protein. The repertoire includes about 740,000 distinct CDR3 sequences, roughly 36% of them detected once, and roughly 20% sits in the top ten. These receptors have no known antigen. Sample: cultured PBMCs, taken from culture after CMV antigen stimulation. Receptors originate from a human donor in good health (CMV status not recorded). Some clones in this sample may be carry-over from other donors' samples.

J is TRBJ2-7 and V is TRBV4-1; D is perhaps TRBD1 (6 bases). This CDR3 has 15 amino acids. Germline V gene data show CDR1 as MGHRA and CDR2 as YSYEKL. V dropped 0 bases and J dropped 0 bases, with 9 bases sitting between them. The CDR3, as DNA: TGCGCCAGCAGCCAAGATGACAGGAGCTCCTACGAGCAGTACTTC. Translating it yields CASSQDDRSSYEQYF.

The genes are TRBV4-1 and TRBJ2-7; no clear D gene. Trimming removed 1 base at V and 5 bases at J, with 12 bases between. This CDR3 comprises 14 residues. In germline, CDR1 is MGHRA, CDR2 YSYEKL. The CDR3 DNA sequence: TGCGCCAGCAGCCAAGGATATGTCCTCGACGAGCAGTACTTC. Translation gives CASSQGYVLDEQYF.

This sequence joins TRBV7-9 and TRBJ2-2, with D unresolved. The CDR3 sequence is 12 residues long. Germline V lookup: CDR1 SEHNR, CDR2 FQNEAQ (reference sequence). Trimming took off 6 bases at V and 7 bases at J, with 9 bases between the two ends. The CDR3, as DNA: TGTGCCAGCAGTAAACAGAGCGGGGAGCTGTTTTTT. It yields the protein CASSKQSGELFF.

This chain links TRBV6-2 or TRBV6-3 with TRBJ1-2, with a weak D call TRBD1 (6 bases). V was pared by 7 bases and J by 6 bases, with 18 bases between. Germline V lookup: CDR1 MNHEY, CDR2 SVGEGT. The CDR3 has 14 residues. The CDR3 sequence is CASTVTGEKDGYTF. In DNA form, the CDR3 reads TGTGCCAGCACCGTGACAGGAGAAAAAGATGGCTACACCTTC.

This chain joins TRBV27 and TRBJ2-5; weak D call: TRBD2 (7 bases). V lost 4 bases and J lost 5, with 20 bases in between. The V gene's germline CDR1 is MNHEY and CDR2 SMNVEV (reference sequence). This CDR3 spans 16 amino acids. CDR3 protein: CASSSRGGDREETQYF. CDR3 in DNA: TGTGCCAGCAGTTCCCGCGGGGGCGATAGGGAGGAGACCCAGTACTTC.

This chain connects TRBV6-1 to TRBJ1-1, with TRBD1 as a possible D gene (5 bases). Deletions cut 5 bases from V and 1 base from J, with 20 bases between. The germline gives CDR1 MNHNS, CDR2 SASEGT. This CDR3 spans 17 amino acids. Written as DNA, the CDR3 is TGTGCCAGCAGTTACCCCCCCGGACAAAAAACGAACACTGAAGCTTTCTTT. It specifies CASSYPPGQKTNTEAFF.

The chain carries TRBV20-1 and TRBJ2-3, with TRBD2 matching over 7 bases. Germline lookup yields CDR1 DFQATT and CDR2 SNEGSKA (reference sequence). Trimming cost V 0 bases and J 5 bases; bases outside gene matches: 8. The CDR3 is 15 residues long. The CDR3 bases are TGCAGTGCTAGAGATGCAGCGGGGTCGGGAGATACGCAGTATTTT. It translates to CSARDAAGSGDTQYF.

The gene calls are TRBV19 and TRBJ1-5, with D tentatively TRBD1 (6 bases). The germline CDR1 and CDR2 sequences are LNHDA and SQIVND (reference sequence). CDR3 length: 18 amino acids. Trimming left V 7 bases short and J 4 bases short, with 26 bases between. In nucleotides, the CDR3 is TGTGCCAGTACCCCACCGACCGGAGGGGGGGGATGGAATCAGCCCCAGCATTTT. It yields the protein CASTPPTGGGGWNQPQHF.

The chain is built from TRBV7-9 and TRBJ2-3; no clear D. The ends were cut back, 4 bases at V and 2 bases at J, with 16 bases in the middle. There are 16 residues in the CDR3. Germline-derived CDR1 and CDR2 are SEHNR and FQNEAQ (reference sequence). CDR3 residues: CASSSRSRSPTDTQYF. In DNA, the CDR3 is TGTGCCAGCAGCTCTAGGAGCCGGAGTCCCACAGATACGCAGTATTTT.

V usage is TRBV4-1 and J usage is TRBJ2-2; 8 bases agree with TRBD1. Germline lookup yields CDR1 MGHRA and CDR2 YSYEKL. This CDR3 is 16 amino acids long. Losses at the gene ends were 3 bases for V and 1 base for J; bases not matched to a gene: 4. In DNA form, the CDR3 reads TGCGCCAGCAGCCACCGACAGGGGTGGAACACCGGGGAGCTGTTTTTT. Its translation: CASSHRQGWNTGELFF.

This clonotype was seen a few times. The gene calls are TRBV6-1 and TRBJ2-3; perhaps TRBD2 as D (6 bases). The V end was cut by 7 bases, the J end by 6 bases, with 14 bases between. The CDR3 length is 13 residues. Germline V lookup: CDR1 MNHNS, CDR2 SASEGT. The CDR3 DNA reads as TGTGCCAGCAAACTACGGGGGACGGATACGCAGTATTTT. Its protein product is CASKLRGTDTQYF.

This clonotype appeared a few times. The J gene is TRBJ1-5, the V gene TRBV2, with a weak D call TRBD1 (5 bases). CDR1 and CDR2 from the germline V gene are SNHLY and FYNNEI. The V end was cut by 8 bases, the J end by 7 bases, with 21 bases between. This CDR3 has 15 residues. The CDR3 spells CASRSGGVFDQPQHF. The CDR3 DNA reads as TGTGCCAGCCGATCCGGAGGGGTCTTCGACCAGCCCCAGCATTTT.

V is TRBV4-3 and J is TRBJ2-7, with a weak D call TRBD1 (7 bases). Looked up from germline, CDR1 is LGHNA and CDR2 is YSLEER. The CDR3 covers 17 residues. V lost 0 bases and J lost 4, with 19 bases in between. The CDR3 DNA reads as TGCGCCAGCAGCCAAGATATAGGGGGCGGGATAGCGTACGAGCAGTACTTC. Amino acid sequence: CASSQDIGGGIAYEQYF.

The chain links TRBV19 to TRBJ2-5; D may be TRBD2 (7 bases). CDR1 is LNHDA, CDR2 SQIVND, per germline (reference sequence). The CDR3 contains 15 residues. The V end lost 6 bases, the J end lost 2 bases, and 16 bases lay between the germline ends. The CDR3 DNA reads as TGTGCCAGTAGGCAGGCCAGGGGAGGGCAAGAGACCCAGTACTTC. Its protein is CASRQARGGQETQYF. Supplemented by reference TRBV19 and TRBJ2-5, the full variable domain reads DGGITQSPKYLFRKEGQNVTLSCEQNLNHDAMYWYRQDPGQGLRLIYYSQIVNDFQKGDIAEGYSVSREKKESFPLTVTSAQKNPTAFYLCASRQARGGQETQYFGPGTRLLVL.

This clonotype was seen a handful of times. The chain carries TRBV10-3 and TRBJ1-2; D is possibly TRBD1 (5 bases). The CDR3 covers 11 residues. Trimming removed 4 bases from V and 7 bases from J, with 7 bases in between. CDR1 and CDR2 from the germline V gene are ENHRY and SYGVKD. The CDR3 DNA follows: TGTGCCATCAGTGGGGGCCGTGGCTACACCTTC. Amino acids: CAISGGRGYTF.

This clonotype appeared a few times. This chain connects TRBV2 to TRBJ1-2, with unresolved D. Germline V gene sequence: CDR1 SNHLY, CDR2 FYNNEI. The CDR3 contains 12 residues. The V end lost 2 bases, the J end lost 3 bases, and 4 bases lay between the germline ends. The CDR3 here is CASSEPDYGYTF. The CDR3 DNA sequence: TGTGCCAGCAGTGAACCAGACTATGGCTACACCTTC.